A single sample gave rise to the 28 T cell receptor beta chains below, sequenced in a study of T cell responses to AZD1222 COVID-19 vaccine. Data came from immunoSEQ multiplex PCR; TCRdb stores just in-frame clones and leaves some out. The data hold about 100,000 clones, with about 87% observed a single time. This specimen was peripheral blood, taken on day 0 of AZD1222 vaccination. Receptors were obtained from an adult in good health.

DNA of the CDR3: TGCGCCAGCAGCGGGGGGGGCCTAGACACTGAAGCTTTCTTT. Its translation is CASSGGGLDTEAFF. The V and J genes are TRBV5-1 and TRBJ1-1; a possible D gene is TRBD1 (6 bases). Germline CDR1 and CDR2: SGHRS and YFSETQ. There are 14 residues in the CDR3. The V gene lost 4 bases and the J gene lost 3 bases, with 13 bases spanning the gap.

This clone was seen many times. The chain carries TRBV15 and TRBJ1-1; no clear D gene. Deletions cut 0 bases from V and 0 bases from J, with 11 bases between. The CDR3 length is 16 residues. In germline, CDR1 is LNHNV, CDR2 YYDKDF (reference sequence). CDR3 DNA: TGTGCCACCAGCAGAGATCCTGACGGACTGAACACTGAAGCTTTCTTT. It specifies CATSRDPDGLNTEAFF.

This rearrangement joins TRBV27 to TRBJ1-1; D is undetermined. CDR1 MNHEY and CDR2 SMNVEV come from the germline V gene (reference sequence). Trimming pared 8 bases from V and 3 bases from J, leaving 19 bases between. The CDR3 totals 15 residues. DNA of the CDR3: TGTGCCAGCCACAAAGTAGGGTTAGGGTACACTGAAGCTTTCTTT. It codes for CASHKVGLGYTEAFF.

This clone was picked up a small number of times. The V call is TRBV10-2, the J call TRBJ2-1; perhaps TRBD2 as D (5 bases). Germline CDR1 WSHSY, CDR2 SAAADI. Trimming cost V 3 bases and J 7 bases, with 13 bases left between them. There are 14 residues in the CDR3. The CDR3 bases are TGCGCCAGCAGTGAAAGGAGGATCTCGAATGAGCAGTTCTTC. This translates into CASSERRISNEQFF.

The gene calls are TRBV18 and TRBJ1-1; D might be TRBD1 (5 bases). V gave up 5 bases and J gave up 9 bases, with 19 bases separating them. Germline values: CDR1 KGHSH, CDR2 LQKENI. CDR3 size: 14 residues. The CDR3 here is CASSGTGTVSKAFF. CDR3 DNA: TGTGCCAGCTCAGGGACCGGGACGGTGAGTAAAGCTTTCTTT.

The V call is TRBV9, the J call TRBJ1-1, with D possibly being TRBD1 (6 bases). Trimming cost V 4 bases and J 5 bases, with 24 bases left between them. CDR3 length: 17 residues. Per germline, CDR1 SGDLS and CDR2 YYNGEE. As DNA, the CDR3 is TGTGCCAGCAGCACCACTGGGACCGGACAGCCGGGGACTGAAGCTTTCTTT. Translation: CASSTTGTGQPGTEAFF.

This clone was picked up a small number of times. The rearrangement joins TRBV30 to TRBJ2-4; no clear D. V was cut by 2 bases and J by 6 bases, with 14 bases left in between. Per the germline V gene, CDR1 is GTSNPN and CDR2 is SVGIG (reference sequence). The CDR3 length is 14 residues. The CDR3 loop is CAWSPHGLRNIQYF. As DNA, the CDR3 is TGTGCCTGGAGTCCCCATGGGCTGAGAAACATTCAGTACTTC.

The chain links TRBV5-4 to TRBJ1-1; maybe TRBD1 (5 bases). The germline gives CDR1 SGHNT, CDR2 YYREEE (reference sequence). Trimming stripped 6 bases from V and 2 bases from J, with 14 bases between. CDR3 length: 14 residues. CDR3 protein: CASISGGGNTEAFF. The CDR3 DNA reads TGTGCCAGCATTTCGGGCGGGGGAAACACTGAAGCTTTCTTT.

The V call is TRBV3-1 (or the pseudogene TRBV3-2), the J call TRBJ2-7, with D possibly TRBD2 on 5 matching bases. Trimming took 4 bases from V and 5 from J, leaving 15 bases between them. The CDR3 totals 14 residues. Germline-derived CDR1 and CDR2 are LGHDT and YNNKEL (reference sequence). The CDR3: CASSPHGGRDEQYF. The CDR3 nucleotides are TGTGCCAGCAGCCCACACGGCGGGCGGGACGAGCAGTACTTC.

The chain has TRBV6-5 and TRBJ1-2; a possible D gene is TRBD1 (6 bases). CDR3 length: 13 amino acids. The germline V and J ends were trimmed by 8 bases and 3 bases, with 13 bases remaining between them. Germline V gives CDR1 MNHEY, CDR2 SVGAGI. CDR3 loop: CASGRNRDYGYTF. The CDR3 DNA reads TGTGCCAGCGGTAGGAACAGGGACTATGGCTACACCTTC.

The rearrangement joins TRBV2 to TRBJ1-5; D possibly corresponds to TRBD1 (5 bases). The CDR3 contains 17 residues. Germline V CDR1 and CDR2: SNHLY, FYNNEI. The ends were cut back, 2 bases at V and 2 bases at J, with 16 bases in the middle. The CDR3 region has the DNA TGTGCCAGCAGTGAAACCCGGGGCCCTCGAGGCAATCAGCCCCAGCATTTT. Amino acids: CASSETRGPRGNQPQHF.

This chain joins TRBV6-4 and TRBJ2-3, with 7 bases matching TRBD2. J was trimmed by 3 bases and V by 6 bases; bases with no gene match: 9. The CDR3 runs to 15 residues. The germline V gene has CDR1 MRHNA and CDR2 SNTAGT. CDR3: CASSPDGGRTDTQYF. CDR3 coding DNA: TGTGCCAGCAGCCCCGACGGCGGGAGAACAGATACGCAGTATTTT.

This chain joins TRBV6-6 and TRBJ1-1, with TRBD1 matching over 9 bases. Per germline, CDR1 MNHNY and CDR2 SVGAGI (reference sequence). The V segment lost 6 bases and the J segment 5 bases; nucleotides outside the gene matches: 7. CDR3 length: 14 amino acids. DNA for the CDR3: TGTGCCAGCAGACGAGACAGGGGGGGGACTGAAGCTTTCTTT. This gives the protein CASRRDRGGTEAFF.

V is TRBV7-2 and J is TRBJ1-6; D is possibly TRBD1 (5 bases). V lost 5 bases, J lost 0 bases, and 11 bases lay in between. Germline CDR1 is SGHTA and CDR2 is FQGNSA. The CDR3 is made up of 16 amino acids. This CDR3 is CASSARQRSYNSPLHF. DNA of the CDR3: TGTGCCAGCAGCGCCCGACAGCGCTCCTATAATTCACCCCTCCACTTT.

The chain combines TRBV19 with TRBJ1-5; no firm D call. This CDR3 is 17 amino acids long. Germline CDR1 reads LNHDA; CDR2 reads SQIVND (reference sequence). Trimming left V 5 bases short and J 9 bases short, with 26 bases between. The CDR3 is CASSELGAGPDWGPQHF. CDR3 nucleotide sequence: TGTGCCAGTAGTGAGTTGGGCGCAGGACCGGACTGGGGGCCCCAGCATTTT.

This rearrangement joins TRBV5-5 to TRBJ1-2; D is perhaps TRBD1 (5 bases). Trimming stripped 4 bases from V and 7 bases from J, with 14 bases between. The CDR3 has 13 amino acids. Looked up from germline, CDR1 is SGHKS and CDR2 is YYEKEE (reference sequence). CDR3 sequence reads: CASSPRDSSGYTF. The CDR3 bases are TGTGCCAGCAGCCCCCGTGACAGCTCTGGCTACACCTTC.

The chain has TRBV10-3 and TRBJ2-3, with 12 bases lining up with TRBD2. CDR3 size: 14 residues. Trimming took 11 bases from V and 0 from J; bases not matched to a gene: 3. The germline V gene has CDR1 ENHRY and CDR2 SYGVKD. CDR3 nucleotide sequence: TGTGCCGCCGGACTAGCGGGGAGCACAGATACGCAGTATTTT. This sequence encodes CAAGLAGSTDTQYF.

The rearrangement links TRBV6-1 to TRBJ1-1, with D uncertain. V lost 0 bases, J lost 5 bases, and 10 bases lay in between. Germline V gives CDR1 MNHNS, CDR2 SASEGT. The CDR3 consists of 14 residues. CDR3 residues: CASSEAAVGTEAFF. The CDR3 DNA sequence: TGTGCCAGCAGTGAAGCGGCGGTGGGGACTGAAGCTTTCTTT.

This clone was observed a single time. The gene calls are TRBV7-8 and TRBJ1-2, with a weak D call TRBD1 (6 bases). CDR3 size: 16 residues. The V gene's germline CDR1 is SGHVS and CDR2 FQNEAQ. Trimming stripped 5 bases from V and 2 bases from J, with 18 bases between. The chain's CDR3 is CASSPVLVGTNYGYTF. The CDR3 DNA follows: TGTGCCAGCAGCCCCGTACTGGTAGGGACAAACTATGGCTACACCTTC.

The J gene is TRBJ1-2, the V gene TRBV5-6; D unclear. This CDR3 region has 17 residues. Germline V gene data show CDR1 as SGHDT and CDR2 as YYEEEE. Trimming took 3 bases from V and 3 from J, leaving 21 bases between them. CDR3 region: CASSSLSGWKWDYGYTF. As DNA, the CDR3 is TGTGCCAGCAGCTCCTTATCTGGTTGGAAATGGGACTATGGCTACACCTTC.

The chain has TRBV7-2 and TRBJ2-3; D gene ambiguous. The germline V gene has CDR1 SGHTA and CDR2 FQGNSA. V lost 1 base and J 6 bases, leaving 8 bases between the germline ends. The CDR3 length is 13 residues. The CDR3, as DNA: TGTGCCAGCAGCTTAGTACTGTGGGATACGCAGTATTTT. Protein: CASSLVLWDTQYF.

This chain links TRBV5-1 with TRBJ2-3; 7 positions agree with TRBD2. Germline loops: CDR1 SGHRS, CDR2 YFSETQ. Trimming removed 0 bases from V and 3 bases from J; junction bases left unmatched: 1. The length of the CDR3 is 14 residues. CDR3 sequence: CASSLGEGTDTQYF. DNA of the CDR3: TGCGCCAGCAGCTTGGGGGAGGGGACAGATACGCAGTATTTT. The complete variable domain, with remaining parts taken from reference TRBV5-1 and TRBJ2-3, reads KAGVTQTPRYLIKTRGQQVTLSCSPISGHRSVSWYQQTPGQGLQFLFEYFSETQRNKGNFPGRFSGRQFSNSRSEMNVSTLELGDSALYLCASSLGEGTDTQYFGPGTRLTVL.

V gene TRBV7-8 combines with J gene TRBJ2-7, with 7 positions matching TRBD1. CDR1 and CDR2 (germline): SGHVS, FQNEAQ. With 5 bases clipped from V and 5 bases from J, the junction kept 9 bases outside the gene matches. This CDR3 has 14 amino acids. The CDR3 nucleotides read TGTGCCAGCAGCCAGGGGACAGCCTCTCACGAGCAGTACTTC. Amino acids: CASSQGTASHEQYF.

The chain joins TRBV18 to TRBJ1-2, with D possibly being TRBD1 (6 bases). Per the germline V gene, CDR1 is KGHSH and CDR2 is LQKENI. The CDR3 runs 14 residues. Trimming removed 3 bases at V and 4 bases at J, with 12 bases between. DNA for the CDR3: TGTGCCAGCTCACCTCCGGGCAGGGGCTATGGCTACACCTTC. The encoded protein is CASSPPGRGYGYTF.

This clone showed up just once. The gene calls are TRBV2 and TRBJ2-7, with TRBD1 identical over 10 bases. The CDR3 is 14 amino acids. The V segment lost 7 bases and the J segment 2 bases; nucleotides outside the gene matches: 5. CDR1 is SNHLY and CDR2 is FYNNEI in the germline V gene. The CDR3 sequence is CASIGTGATYEQYF. DNA of the CDR3: TGTGCCAGCATCGGGACAGGGGCGACCTACGAGCAGTACTTC.

In its sample, this clone was seen a few times. The genes are TRBV19 and TRBJ1-6, with 7 bases identical to TRBD1. This CDR3 has 12 residues. CDR1 is LNHDA, CDR2 SQIVND, per germline (reference sequence). V shed 10 bases and J 10 bases; nucleotides not matched to a gene: 7. CDR3 in DNA: TGTGCCACCTCGACAGGGAGATCACCCCTCCACTTT. It yields the protein CATSTGRSPLHF.

The rearrangement joins TRBV5-3 to TRBJ1-4; D unresolved. TRBV5-3 is an ORF, and what it does is uncertain. Trimming shortened V by 5 bases and J by 5 bases, and 10 bases separated the two germline ends. The CDR3 extends over 13 amino acids. The chain's CDR3 is CARSTGRNEKLFF. CDR3 coding DNA: TGTGCCAGAAGTACCGGACGGAATGAAAAACTGTTTTTT.

The V and J genes are TRBV29-1 and TRBJ1-2, with 7 bases fitting TRBD1. V trimming: 1 base; J trimming: 4 bases; junction bases outside the gene matches: 3. CDR1 and CDR2 (germline): SQVTM, ANQGSEA. This CDR3 is built from 13 residues. DNA of the CDR3: TGCAGCGTTGAAGGAGGACAGGTCTATGGCTACACCTTC. It encodes CSVEGGQVYGYTF.